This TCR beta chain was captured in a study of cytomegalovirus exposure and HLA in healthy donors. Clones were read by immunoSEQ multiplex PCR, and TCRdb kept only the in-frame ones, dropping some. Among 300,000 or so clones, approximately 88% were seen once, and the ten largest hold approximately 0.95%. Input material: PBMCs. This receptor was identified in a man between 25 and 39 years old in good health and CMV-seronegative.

The CDR3 DNA sequence: TGTGCCAGCAGCCAAGGGCCTGGACTGTTTGCCGAAGACAAGTTCTTC. Residues: CASSQGPGLFAEDKFF. This chain uses TRBV4-2 with TRBJ2-1; tentative D call: TRBD2 (5 bases). The CDR3 sequence is 16 residues long. From germline, CDR1 is LGHNA and CDR2 YNFKEQ. V lost 1 base and J lost 14, with 24 bases in between.